This T cell receptor (beta chain) comes out of a study of cytomegalovirus exposure and HLA in healthy donors. Study-level points and caveats: When analyzed later, the rates of TCR association showed variation by HLA locus, with DRB1 the most and HLA-C the fewest. Reports state that TCR beta sequences accurately predicted most subjects' HLA-A and HLA-B alleles. Analysis was performed later, and it showed HLA-associated TCR beta chains to be more clonally expanded than equally common others.

With regard to this clone: Antigen: not known.

The PCR had 60 Vbeta and 13 Jbeta primers. Repertoires were generated with immunoSEQ multiplex PCR, while TCRdb's copy carries only in-frame clones and drops some. The sample includes about 120,000 clones, under 90% seen only once; the top ten take more than 8%. Germline V CDR1 and CDR2: KGHSH, LQKENI. CDR3 size: 15 residues. V gave up 0 bases and J gave up 2 bases; unmatched junction bases: 4. This clonotype was sampled from a female donor in good health and CMV-seropositive. This chain links TRBV18 with TRBJ2-7; 7 nucleotides align to TRBD1. Sequencing was done on a sample of PBMCs. The CDR3 DNA reads as TGTGCCAGCTCACCACCAGGGACAGTTCCCTACGAGCAGTACTTC. Translated, it gives CASSPPGTVPYEQYF.